This T cell receptor beta chain was retrieved from a study of OX40 agonist ivuxolimab in advanced cancers. Study outcomes and limitations: More expanded clones were seen, on average, in CD8+ T cells than in CD4+. Also showing low normalized T-cell clonal expansion were some of the nonresponders.

Profiling relied on immunoSEQ multiplex PCR, and the TCRdb table lists in-frame clones only, not all of them. The table includes under 95,000 clones, roughly 90% detected once. With regard to this clone: Its antigen is unidentified.

Germline assignment: CDR1 SGHTA and CDR2 FQGNSA. The CDR3 has 18 residues. V lost 0 bases, J lost 2 bases, and 19 bases lay in between. The TCR was taken from an adult with an advanced solid tumor such as melanoma, head and neck, liver or kidney cancer. The specimen comprised CD4+ or CD8+ T cells sorted from blood, sampled in a trial of the OX40 agonist ivuxolimab. This chain joins TRBV7-2 and TRBJ1-1, with D perhaps TRBD1 (5 bases). CDR3 in amino acids: CASSLAPSGTAGNTEAFF. In DNA, the CDR3 is TGTGCCAGCAGCTTAGCCCCGTCTGGGACCGCCGGTAACACTGAAGCTTTCTTT.